This T cell receptor (beta chain) was documented in a study of cytomegalovirus exposure and HLA in healthy donors (dated by TCRdb to the late 2010s). About the full investigation: According to an earlier analysis of a few hundred of the donors, about 180 million T cells yielded roughly 100 million unique TCR beta sequences and roughly 280 Gb of sequence data. An early release covering about 600 HLA-typed donors comprised about 300 gigabases of sequencing data and around 80 million unique TCR sequences. In a later genetic analysis, genome-wide SNP genotypes for about 55% of the roughly 700 donors were used, and that subset was treated as a discovery cohort. All discovery cohort repertoires had been generated using a single sequencing platform. The later analysis used no new phenotypic data to find candidate immune exposures, relying instead on TCR beta sequences and their occurrence across donors. To decide whether each TCR beta V gene segment behaved as functional or pseudogenic, an earlier analysis of several hundred of the donors relied on high-throughput TCR beta sequencing. The study was designed to test whether signatures of past pathogen exposure could be identified by cataloging public T cell receptors. Donor age, sex, ethnicity and CMV serostatus were compiled together with the repertoire data. Typing coverage differed by locus: A, B, C, DRB1 and DQB1 were typed in about 620-640 donors, DQA1 in 500 to 550, DPA1 in nearly 610, and DPB1 in approximately 450. Among about 410 genotyped donors of the cohort, an average of roughly 230,000 unique TCR beta nucleotide sequences was sequenced per donor, of which roughly 18% were non-productive. About 5 DR-DQ haplotypes were handled as single units for association and clustering, since linkage in the cohort was strong. A later analysis re-examined previously published TCR beta repertoires from more than 550 donors and added high-resolution HLA genotyping to investigate patterns of TCR occurrence. The study profiled the T cell repertoires of fewer than 850 subjects by immunosequencing and related them to cytomegalovirus serostatus. In addition to the first cohort of around 670 subjects, a separate validation cohort of over 90 different subjects was used. HLA typing included class I and class II loci at four-digit resolution. Among the approximately 400 genotyped donors, approximately 82% belonged to the genetic ancestry cluster associated with self-reported Caucasian donors. High-throughput TCR immunosequencing, statistical association of individual TCRs with disease status, and machine learning were combined to predict cytomegalovirus infection status. Overall study outcomes, separate from this receptor: Most CMV-associated TCR beta chains appeared to be HLA-restricted in a later analysis, and the HLA associations seemed to be driven largely by CMV exposure. Some IMGT-functional V segments, including TRBV6-2 and TRBV6-3, could not be distinguished by the 87-base-pair reads and were therefore excluded. For the cohort, immune exposure information was limited to CMV serostatus. In a later analysis, TCR association rates were found to vary across HLA loci, with the most associated TCRs seen for DRB1 alleles and the fewest for HLA-C alleles. The authors suggested that the approach could potentially be generalized to other disease states and immunological phenotypes. A total of fewer than 200 TCR beta chains were listed by the study as associated with cytomegalovirus. Linkage disequilibrium might explain the correlated functional status among segregating V segments, but an unknown experimental factor could not be excluded. Because some donors lacked HLA typing at each locus, the association tests relied only on the typed subset. Assigning TCR associations to individual alleles was difficult when HLA alleles, especially DR and DQ, strongly co-occurred. Presence/absence analyses assumed roughly uniform sequencing depth across donors, an assumption that may not hold. The classifier was reported to diagnose cytomegalovirus status with high specificity and sensitivity in both the original and validation cohorts. Over 15 rarely observed V segments, including chromosome 9 orphons, were excluded from the earlier analysis of several hundred of the donors because counts were too low. Compared with the roughly 720-donor mean, donors in an Asian-associated ancestry cluster had fewer N-insertions in productive TCRs, according to a later genetic analysis. A later analysis associated 17,000 or so TCR beta sequences with specific HLA alleles at a false discovery rate of 0.05. In a later analysis, HLA-associated TCR beta chains showed more clonal expansion and lower generation probabilities than non-associated chains that were equally common. Across donors, most TCR sequences were observed very rarely, whereas some public TCRs were present in many individuals. A further reported finding was that TCR beta sequences accurately predicted the HLA-A and HLA-B alleles for most subjects in the first cohort. The sequencing pipeline was judged likely to have produced a cluster of highly shared sequence variants as a technical artifact. The cohort was sequenced for TCR beta chains only, and without alpha or paired-chain data the features that could be detected were limited. In a later analysis, several top co-occurrence clusters were reported to appear linked to parvovirus B19, influenza, CMV and Epstein-Barr virus. V-gene and J-gene trimming of TCR beta chains was associated with a missense DCLRE1C variant in a later genetic analysis, and the association was replicated in an independent cohort. In an earlier analysis of several hundred of the donors, most TCR beta V segments were observed in productive rearrangements about 87% or about 30% of the time, broadly matching IMGT annotations. In vitro tests confirmed that a few of the cytomegalovirus-associated TCR beta chains recognize cytomegalovirus antigens.

Receptor libraries were prepared by the immunoSEQ multiplex PCR assay. For the multiplex PCR, a mixture combining 60 forward primers for TCR Vbeta segments and 13 reverse primers for TCR Jbeta segments was used. The CDR3 region of rearranged TCR beta genes was amplified from genomic DNA with a multiplex PCR assay. The Illumina HiSeq System was used to sequence the amplified TCR beta libraries as 87-base-pair reads. On the study's bioinformatics: A later analysis tallied roughly 76 million unique TCR beta chains across the 640 or so repertoires, and some 10 million of those chains were shared by two or more donors. Raw reads were error-corrected and collapsed into unique sequences with a nearest-neighbor algorithm that merged closely related sequences to remove PCR and sequencing errors. To assign V, D and J gene segments, CDR3 sequences were aligned to IMGT reference sequences. For a sequence to be retained, at least a six-nucleotide match to both a V gene segment and a J gene segment was required. A rearrangement was called productive if the CDR3 had no stop codons and remained in frame with V and J, and every other rearrangement was called non-productive. Following IMGT convention, CDR3 was defined as the stretch from the second conserved V-encoded cysteine up to the conserved J-encoded phenylalanine. The earlier analysis of some 600 of the donors excluded sequences that lacked an unambiguous match to a single V gene segment. An earlier analysis of approximately 590 of the donors classified V segments as functional when productive rearrangements were above 56.7% and as segregating when the standard deviation between donors was above 5%. A statistical classification framework was built to diagnose cytomegalovirus status from the catalog of TCR beta chain sequences. In a later analysis, V and J genes were assigned by comparing TCR nucleotide sequences against IMGT/GENE-DB human TR gene sequences. Using the TCRdist pipeline, a later analysis assigned CDR3 sequences along with most-parsimonious VDJ recombination scenarios. A later analysis defined each TCR beta chain by its CDR3 amino acid sequence plus V-gene family, and excluded reads lacking a unique V-gene family. As a way to deal with suspected cross-contamination and a sequencing artifact, a later analysis dropped 450 to 600 nucleotide sequences that were highly shared and had low generation probability. A later analysis calculated a clonal expansion index for each public chain from normalized within-repertoire ranks of inferred template counts. Generation probabilities in a later analysis came from a VDJ recombination model fitted to out-of-frame rearrangements, and those results were checked against IGoR. A later analysis scored TCR-TCR, TCR-HLA and TCR-CMV co-occurrence with hypergeometric tests, applying a repertoire-size bias correction to TCR pairs. To estimate false discovery rates, a later analysis permuted the HLA or CMV assignments 20 times. In a later analysis, co-occurring TCRs were grouped using DBSCAN, with TCRdist sequence similarity added in when clustering inside HLA-allele-positive subsets. For co-occurrence clustering, repertoires with fewer than 30,000 or more than 120,000 public chains were excluded, along with five or six repertoires with anomalous nucleotide sharing. The table comes from immuneACCESS by way of TCRdb, which keeps in-frame sequences with V and J called. Part of the clones is missing from these tables; in studies checked, under half for an unresolved V gene and the rest for unknown reasons. D and trimming were read from the DNA, whereas the V and J calls and clone size are those reported in that table. The sample records some 190,000 clones, approximately 90% of which are singletons. The ten top clones hold around 1% of the sample.

V has 5 bases trimmed and J has 3 bases trimmed; junction bases matching no gene number 19. Including the terminal cysteine and phenylalanine, the CDR3 comprises 19 residues. The entry retains the CDR3 DNA only, 57 bases that are in frame from base 1. In the germline V gene, CDR1 corresponds to SGHAT and CDR2 to FQNNGV. Concerning this clone itself: This clone's antigen is unknown. No much larger clonotype is one base removed from it; base qualities were not supplied.

The cohort consisted of 666 healthy bone marrow donors. All cohort members were sampled while nominally healthy, although unrecorded immune exposures were likely present. The donor was CMV seronegative and belonged to the group of 352 seronegative cohort members. A peripheral blood sample was collected from each donor, and TCR beta sequencing was performed on peripheral blood mononuclear cells. The Qiagen DNeasy Blood Extraction Kit was used to extract genomic DNA from the blood cell samples. Sequencing used PBMCs. The rearranged segments are TRBV11-2 and TRBJ2-1, and 7 bases in between align with TRBD1. The sequence derives from a boy aged 2-9 years in good health and CMV-seronegative. The CDR3 sequence is CASSLGAPRQGSGYNEQFF. The nucleotides read TGTGCCAGCAGCCTTGGGGCGCCCCGACAGGGTTCGGGCTACAATGAGCAGTTCTTC.